The 19 T cell receptor beta chains below all came from one sample that was sequenced in a study of cytomegalovirus exposure and HLA in healthy donors. PCR primers comprised 60 Vbeta and 13 Jbeta primers. The assay was immunoSEQ multiplex PCR, and TCRdb's table has in-frame clones only and misses some. Of around 150,000 clones in the sample, about three quarters are singletons; the top ten hold over 2%. The specimen was PBMCs. These receptor sequences come from a female donor in good health and CMV-seronegative.

The chain joins TRBV9 to TRBJ2-3; the D is unclear. The germline V gene encodes CDR1 SGDLS and CDR2 YYNGEE. The V end lost 4 bases, the J end lost 0 bases, and 15 bases lay between the germline ends. The CDR3 runs to 16 residues. This CDR3 reads CASSKTTVTSTDTQYF. The CDR3 DNA reads TGTGCCAGCAGCAAGACCACAGTTACTAGCACAGATACGCAGTATTTT.

This sequence joins TRBV9 and TRBJ1-5; D is undetermined. Germline V gives CDR1 SGDLS, CDR2 YYNGEE. CDR3 length: 17 residues. V lost 0 bases, J lost 0 bases, and 13 bases lay in between. CDR3 in amino acids: CASSVEGPRSSNQPQHF. In DNA form, the CDR3 reads TGTGCCAGCAGCGTAGAAGGCCCGAGGTCTAGCAATCAGCCCCAGCATTTT.

The V gene is TRBV6-1, the J gene TRBJ1-5; TRBD1 matches 10 bases. The V gene's germline CDR1 is MNHNS and CDR2 SASEGT. V trimming: 3 bases; J trimming: 2 bases; junction bases outside the gene matches: 1. CDR3 size: 15 residues. The CDR3 reads CASSDDRGRNQPQHF. Here the CDR3 DNA reads TGTGCCAGCAGTGACGACAGGGGGCGCAATCAGCCCCAGCATTTT.

The rearrangement uses TRBV5-6 and TRBJ2-3, with D possibly TRBD1 on 6 matching bases. The CDR3 totals 14 residues. Trimming took 1 base from V and 5 from J, leaving 11 bases between them. Germline CDR1 reads SGHDT; CDR2 reads YYEEEE. The CDR3 sequence is CASSLQQGLDTQYF. CDR3 DNA: TGTGCCAGCAGCTTGCAACAGGGCTTAGATACGCAGTATTTT.

DNA for the CDR3: TGCGCCAGCAGCTTGATACTAGCTGCGAACACCGGGGAGCTGTTTTTT. This gives the protein CASSLILAANTGELFF. The chain uses TRBV5-1 and TRBJ2-2; weak D call: TRBD2 (6 bases). Trimming took off 1 base at V and 0 bases at J, with 10 bases between the two ends. Germline CDR1 and CDR2: SGHRS and YFSETQ. The CDR3 totals 16 residues.

This chain links TRBV29-1 with TRBJ2-5; no definite D call. Germline V CDR1 and CDR2: SQVTM, ANQGSEA. The CDR3 consists of 13 residues. Trimming removed 2 bases at V and 2 bases at J, with 9 bases between. CDR3 bases: TGCAGCGTTGAACATCTATTACAAGAGACCCAGTACTTC. This encodes CSVEHLLQETQYF. Using reference TRBV29-1 and TRBJ2-5 for the parts outside the CDR3, the full variable domain is SAVISQKPSRDICQRGTSLTIQCQVDSQVTMMFWYRQQPGQSLTLIATANQGSEATYESGFVIDKFPISRPNLTFSTLTVSNMSPEDSSIYLCSVEHLLQETQYFGPGTRLLVL.

The chain links TRBV6-5 to TRBJ1-6, with unresolved D. The CDR3 totals 15 residues. The V and J ends lost 7 bases and 0 bases respectively, with 10 bases between them. The V gene's germline CDR1 is MNHEY and CDR2 SVGAGI. This chain's CDR3 is CASMLRVSYNSPLHF. DNA for the CDR3: TGTGCCAGCATGTTACGGGTCTCCTATAATTCACCCCTCCACTTT.

The V call is TRBV5-1, the J call TRBJ2-7; 10 nucleotides agree with TRBD2. Germline CDR1 SGHRS, CDR2 YFSETQ. CDR3 length: 17 residues. The J segment lost 1 base and the V segment lost 0 bases, leaving 7 bases of the junction unmatched. The CDR3 sequence is CASSLEGSGGSSYEQYF. In nucleotides, the CDR3 is TGCGCCAGCAGCTTGGAGGGTAGCGGGGGGTCTTCCTACGAGCAGTACTTC.

The chain is built from TRBV5-1 and TRBJ1-2; 8 bases line up with TRBD1. This CDR3 comprises 13 residues. The germline V gene has CDR1 SGHRS and CDR2 YFSETQ. V lost 4 bases and J lost 7; bases outside the gene matches: 6. CDR3 loop: CASSPGQGSGYTF. The CDR3 DNA is TGCGCCAGCAGCCCTGGACAGGGTAGTGGCTACACCTTC.

The J gene is TRBJ2-3, the V gene TRBV7-2, with D hard to call. The V gene lost 2 bases and the J gene lost 5 bases, with 5 bases spanning the gap. CDR3 length: 12 residues. CDR1 is SGHTA, CDR2 FQGNSA, per germline. CDR3 DNA sequence: TGTGCCAGCAGCTTACTCGGAGATACGCAGTATTTT. The encoded protein is CASSLLGDTQYF.

The J gene is TRBJ2-2, the V gene TRBV5-1; 9 bases are shared with TRBD2. V was pared by 4 bases and J by 2 bases, with 3 bases of the junction left unmatched. This CDR3 is built from 15 residues. In germline, CDR1 is SGHRS, CDR2 YFSETQ. The CDR3 is CASSATSGNTGELFF. In DNA form, the CDR3 reads TGCGCCAGCAGCGCGACTAGCGGAAACACCGGGGAGCTGTTTTTT. Looking up the rest from reference TRBV5-1 and TRBJ2-2 gives the full variable domain: KAGVTQTPRYLIKTRGQQVTLSCSPISGHRSVSWYQQTPGQGLQFLFEYFSETQRNKGNFPGRFSGRQFSNSRSEMNVSTLELGDSALYLCASSATSGNTGELFFGEGSRLTVL.

The chain recombines TRBV2 with TRBJ2-1; TRBD1 matches 7 bases. V lost 7 bases and J lost 6; bases outside the gene matches: 15. The CDR3 is 16 residues long. Germline V gene data show CDR1 as SNHLY and CDR2 as FYNNEI. The CDR3 region is CASTERTGMGTNEQFF. The CDR3 DNA sequence: TGTGCCAGCACCGAGAGGACAGGAATGGGAACCAATGAGCAGTTCTTC. The whole variable domain, remainder taken from reference TRBV2 and TRBJ2-1, is EPEVTQTPSHQVTQMGQEVILRCVPISNHLYFYWYRQILGQKVEFLVSFYNNEISEKSEIFDDQFSVERPDGSNFTLKIRSTKLEDSAMYFCASTERTGMGTNEQFFGPGTRLTVL.

The chain carries TRBV7-7 and TRBJ2-1; a weak D match, TRBD2 (6 bases). Germline V gives CDR1 SSHAT, CDR2 FNYEAQ (reference sequence). The CDR3 loop spans 15 amino acids. The germline V and J ends were trimmed by 5 bases and 3 bases, with 14 bases remaining between them. The chain's CDR3 is CASSPQAGHYNEQFF. The DNA of the CDR3 is TGTGCCAGCAGCCCCCAAGCGGGCCACTACAATGAGCAGTTCTTC.

The CDR3 nucleotides are TGTGCCAGCAGTTTATCACGGGGGTACAATCAGCCCCAGCATTTT. Protein: CASSLSRGYNQPQHF. The rearrangement uses TRBV27 and TRBJ1-5; D is possibly TRBD1 (5 bases). This CDR3 is built from 15 residues. Germline V gives CDR1 MNHEY, CDR2 SMNVEV (reference sequence). V was clipped by 0 bases and J by 3 bases, with 9 bases between them.

This chain uses TRBV11-2 with TRBJ2-7; 8 bases fit TRBD1. This CDR3 has 15 amino acids. V was clipped by 0 bases and J by 4 bases; unmatched bases: 5. Germline V gene data show CDR1 as SGHAT and CDR2 as FQNNGV. CDR3 amino acids: CASSLEQGDGYEQYF. CDR3 bases: TGTGCCAGCAGCTTAGAACAGGGGGACGGATACGAGCAGTACTTC.

The chain carries TRBV10-3 and TRBJ2-1; D is possibly TRBD1 (5 bases). Germline lookup yields CDR1 ENHRY and CDR2 SYGVKD. The CDR3 contains 15 residues. The germline V and J ends were trimmed by 6 bases and 0 bases, with 12 bases remaining between them. CDR3 sequence reads: CAIRGLESSYNEQFF. As DNA, the CDR3 is TGTGCCATCAGGGGGCTAGAAAGCTCCTACAATGAGCAGTTCTTC.

V usage is TRBV7-9 and J usage is TRBJ2-2, with 7 bases aligning to TRBD1. The germline gives CDR1 SEHNR, CDR2 FQNEAQ (reference sequence). Losses at the gene ends were 4 bases for V and 5 bases for J; bases not matched to a gene: 4. The length of the CDR3 is 14 residues. CDR3 sequence (DNA): TGTGCCAGCAGCTCCGACAGGGTAACCGGGGAGCTGTTTTTT. Its protein is CASSSDRVTGELFF.

This clone showed up just a few times. This CDR3 is CASRQSGNIQYF. DNA for the CDR3: TGTGCCAGCAGACAATCGGGAAACATTCAGTACTTC. The chain combines TRBV6-1 with TRBJ2-4; no definite D call. CDR3 length: 12 amino acids. CDR1 is MNHNS, CDR2 SASEGT, per germline. Trimming shortened V by 6 bases and J by 6 bases, and 9 bases separated the two germline ends.

The chain employs TRBV7-6 and TRBJ2-2; weak D call: TRBD1 (5 bases). CDR1 is SGHVS, CDR2 FNYEAQ, per germline. Trimming stripped 3 bases from V and 3 bases from J, with 8 bases between. The CDR3 is 14 amino acids. This chain's CDR3 is CASSLGRDTGELFF. CDR3 in DNA: TGTGCCAGCAGCTTGGGGCGTGACACCGGGGAGCTGTTTTTT.